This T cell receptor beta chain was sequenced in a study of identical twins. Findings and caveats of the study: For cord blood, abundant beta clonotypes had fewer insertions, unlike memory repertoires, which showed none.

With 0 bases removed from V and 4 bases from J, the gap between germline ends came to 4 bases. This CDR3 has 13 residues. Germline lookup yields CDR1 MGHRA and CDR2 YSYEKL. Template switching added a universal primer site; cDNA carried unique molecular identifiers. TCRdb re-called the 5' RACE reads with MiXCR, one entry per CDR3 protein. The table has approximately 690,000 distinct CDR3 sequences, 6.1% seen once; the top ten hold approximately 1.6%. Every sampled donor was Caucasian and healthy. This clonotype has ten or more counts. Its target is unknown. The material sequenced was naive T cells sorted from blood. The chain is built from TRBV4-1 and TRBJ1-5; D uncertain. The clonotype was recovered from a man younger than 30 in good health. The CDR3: CASSQEHNQPQHF. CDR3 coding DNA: TGCGCCAGCAGCCAAGAGCATAATCAGCCCCAGCATTTT.